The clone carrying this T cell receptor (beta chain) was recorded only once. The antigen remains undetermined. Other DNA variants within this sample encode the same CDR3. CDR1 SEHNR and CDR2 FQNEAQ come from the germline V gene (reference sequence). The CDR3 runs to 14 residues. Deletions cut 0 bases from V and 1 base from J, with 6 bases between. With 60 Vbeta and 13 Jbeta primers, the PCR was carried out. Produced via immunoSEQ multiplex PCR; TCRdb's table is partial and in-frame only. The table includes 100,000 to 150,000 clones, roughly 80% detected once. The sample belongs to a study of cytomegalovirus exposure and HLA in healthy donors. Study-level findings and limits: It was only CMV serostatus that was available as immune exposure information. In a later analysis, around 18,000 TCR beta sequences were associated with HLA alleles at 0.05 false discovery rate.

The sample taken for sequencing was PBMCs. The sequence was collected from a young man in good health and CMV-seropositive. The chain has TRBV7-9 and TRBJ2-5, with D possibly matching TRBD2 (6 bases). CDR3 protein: CASSLAGGQETQYF. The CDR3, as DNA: TGTGCCAGCAGCTTAGCGGGGGGCCAAGAGACCCAGTACTTC. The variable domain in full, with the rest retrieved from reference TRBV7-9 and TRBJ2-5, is DTGVSQNPRHKITKRGQNVTFRCDPISEHNRLYWYRQTLGQGPEFLTYFQNEAQLEKSRLLSDRFSAERPKGSFSTLEIQRTEQGDSAMYLCASSLAGGQETQYFGPGTRLLVL.